The rows below give T cell receptor beta chains drawn from one sample of a study of blood T cell repertoires in COVID-19. Using immunoSEQ multiplex PCR, the repertoire was profiled, and TCRdb retains in-frame clones only, with some absent. The data hold about 200,000 clones, with about nine tenths observed a single time. Sequenced sample: peripheral blood. These receptor sequences come from an elderly man with acute or convalescent COVID-19. Both conserved end residues are part of each CDR3. A clone size is listed for some rows: how often the clone was seen (once, few, many), or a class if it is expanded.

TRBV2	TRBJ2-1	.	CASRLAGEQFF
TRBV27	TRBJ2-1	.	CASSSHLRDGWDNEQFF
TRBV10-3	TRBJ2-7	.	CAISLGGLGSYEQYF
TRBV2	TRBJ2-3	few	CASSKNRRGLTDTQYF
TRBV19	TRBJ1-4	.	CASSILTAPTTNEKLFF
TRBV10-3	TRBJ1-1	few	CAISEMDRLNTEAFF
TRBV19	TRBJ2-3	.	CASSTSGRVDTQYF
TRBV7-2	TRBJ2-3	.	CASSGAGGGDTQYF
TRBV7-2	TRBJ1-5	.	CASSLVSYQPQHF
TRBV7-9	TRBJ1-2	.	CASSLDSYGYTF
TRBV7-3	TRBJ2-7	once	CASSSGLAGDEQYF
TRBV11-2	TRBJ2-1	.	CASSLDRSAGLAVYNEQFF
TRBV7-3	TRBJ2-2	.	CASSSRPGTGELFF
TRBV19	TRBJ2-5	.	CASSIGPWDIGGETQYF
TRBV9	TRBJ2-1	.	CASSILGQGEYEQFF
TRBV14	TRBJ2-1	.	CASSRVPGLAGGFEQFF
TRBV2	TRBJ1-5	.	CASSEQVSNQPQHF
TRBV19	TRBJ1-5	.	CASMGGQGWQPQHF
TRBV5-1	TRBJ2-7	.	CASSPWTGSTYEQYF
TRBV19	TRBJ1-3	few	CASSYMGLAGNTIYF
TRBV6-1	TRBJ1-1	.	CASSESVSPNTEAFF
TRBV6-5	TRBJ1-2	.	CASRPRQGGNYGYTF
TRBV28	TRBJ1-6	few	CASSRDWTYNSPLHF
TRBV30	TRBJ1-4	few	CARQGGEKLFF
TRBV11-2	TRBJ2-5	.	CASREGVAGGRETQYF
TRBV28	TRBJ1-4	.	CASSLIGTGIELFF
TRBV5-1	TRBJ1-6	.	CASSHPRTGMNSPLHF
TRBV25-1	TRBJ2-3	.	CASSGGQGTDTQYF
TRBV5-4	TRBJ2-5	.	CASSLGHLQETQYF
TRBV24-1	TRBJ2-2	.	CATSDPGAGSGELFF
TRBV4-1	TRBJ2-2	.	CASSQVTSGATGELFF
TRBV6-2/TRBV6-3	TRBJ2-4	few	CASSLGQTIAKNIQYF
TRBV2	TRBJ1-2	.	CASRTGGDYGYTF
TRBV12-5	TRBJ1-5	few	CASGLSPGHRSNQPQHF
TRBV19	TRBJ2-1	.	CASSILLAGGHIEQFF
TRBV9	TRBJ2-1	few	CASSVMPGMNNEQFF
TRBV19	TRBJ1-4	.	CASSPDRGNEKLFF
TRBV4-3	TRBJ1-2	.	CASSQGQGGGYGYTF
TRBV20-1	TRBJ2-3	once	CSARLADTQYF
TRBV6-6	TRBJ2-2	.	CASSPGLAGRLDTGELFF
TRBV11-2	TRBJ2-3	.	CASSLGALAGGRGDTQYF
TRBV5-1	TRBJ2-3	.	CASSAQGGLAYEDTQYF
TRBV29-1	TRBJ2-7	.	CSVTSGSYEQYF
TRBV19	TRBJ1-1	.	CASRLGHPNTEAFF
TRBV29-1	TRBJ1-4	.	CSVSDRLNEKLFF
TRBV7-7	TRBJ2-2	.	CASSPQLGKGELFF
TRBV5-1	TRBJ2-1	.	CASSLGLANEQFF